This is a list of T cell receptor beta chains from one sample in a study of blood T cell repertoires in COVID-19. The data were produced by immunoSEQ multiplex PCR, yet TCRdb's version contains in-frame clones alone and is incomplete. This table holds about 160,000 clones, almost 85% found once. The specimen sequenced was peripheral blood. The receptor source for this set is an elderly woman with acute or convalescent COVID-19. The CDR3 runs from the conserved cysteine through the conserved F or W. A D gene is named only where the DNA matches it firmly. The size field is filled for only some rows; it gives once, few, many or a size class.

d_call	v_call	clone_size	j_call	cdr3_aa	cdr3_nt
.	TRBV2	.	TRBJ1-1	CASTEDWNTEAFF	TGTGCCAGCACCGAGGACTGGAACACTGAAGCTTTCTTT
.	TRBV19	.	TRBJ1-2	CATGAGGGNSDYTF	TGTGCCACGGGGGCGGGGGGCGGTAATTCGGACTACACCTTC
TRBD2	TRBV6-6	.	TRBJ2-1	CASRLAGALNEQFF	TGTGCCAGCAGACTAGCGGGCGCCTTGAATGAGCAGTTCTTC
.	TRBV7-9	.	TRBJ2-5	CASSWKPGTPQETQYF	TGTGCCAGCAGCTGGAAACCCGGGACTCCCCAAGAGACCCAGTACTTC
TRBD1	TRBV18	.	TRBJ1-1	CASSLRQGNTEAFF	TGTGCCAGCTCACTTAGACAGGGGAACACTGAAGCTTTCTTT
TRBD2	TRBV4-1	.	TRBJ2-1	CASSQDPSGSSYNEQFF	TGCGCCAGCAGCCAAGACCCCAGCGGGAGCTCCTACAATGAGCAGTTCTTC
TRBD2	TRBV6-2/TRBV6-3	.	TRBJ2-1	CASSPPTTSGTYNEQFF	TGTGCCAGCAGTCCCCCGACGACTAGCGGGACATACAATGAGCAGTTCTTC
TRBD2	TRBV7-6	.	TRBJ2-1	CASSQSGKESDEQFF	TGTGCCAGCAGCCAGAGCGGGAAAGAGTCCGATGAGCAGTTCTTC
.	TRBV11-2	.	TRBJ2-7	CASSQNQGTEQYF	TGTGCCAGCAGCCAGAATCAGGGGACCGAGCAGTACTTC
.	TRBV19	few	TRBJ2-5	CASSRYAGQETQYF	TGTGCCAGTAGTCGCTACGCGGGCCAAGAGACCCAGTACTTC
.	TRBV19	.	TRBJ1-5	CASSILPPGDRNQPQHF	TGTGCCAGTAGTATATTGCCCCCAGGGGACCGAAATCAGCCCCAGCATTTT
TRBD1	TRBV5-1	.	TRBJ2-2	CASSPGTGGLSGELFF	TGCGCCAGCAGCCCCGGGACAGGGGGATTATCCGGGGAGCTGTTTTTT
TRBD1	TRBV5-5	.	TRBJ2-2	CASSRVTGDTGELFF	TGTGCCAGCAGCCGGGTGACAGGGGACACCGGGGAGCTGTTTTTT
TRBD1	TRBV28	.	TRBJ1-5	CASSSRTGNPGFGQPQHF	TGTGCCAGCAGTTCACGGACAGGGAATCCGGGGTTTGGTCAGCCCCAGCATTTT
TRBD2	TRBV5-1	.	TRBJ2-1	CASSLAGAYNEQFF	TGCGCCAGCAGCCTAGCGGGGGCCTACAATGAGCAGTTCTTC
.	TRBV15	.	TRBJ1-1	CATNPTRTAKNTEAFF	TGTGCCACCAACCCAACTAGGACAGCCAAGAACACTGAAGCTTTCTTT
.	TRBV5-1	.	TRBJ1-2	CASSSSREGYGYTF	TGCGCCAGCAGTAGTTCCAGGGAGGGCTATGGCTACACCTTC
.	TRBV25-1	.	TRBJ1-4	CASSESGVNEKLFF	TGTGCCAGCAGTGAGTCGGGGGTGAATGAAAAACTGTTTTTT
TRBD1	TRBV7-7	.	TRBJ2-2	CASSPGTGRIGGELFF	TGTGCCAGCAGCCCCGGGACAGGACGCATTGGCGGGGAGCTGTTTTTT
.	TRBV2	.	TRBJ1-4	CASSEVGHTNEKLFF	TGTGCCAGCAGTGAAGTGGGACACACTAATGAAAAACTGTTTTTT
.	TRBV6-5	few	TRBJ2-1	CASSPVGADNEQFF	TGTGCCAGCAGTCCGGTGGGAGCGGACAATGAGCAGTTCTTC
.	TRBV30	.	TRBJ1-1	CAWRQGYTEAFF	TGTGCCTGGAGACAGGGTTACACTGAAGCTTTCTTT